This T cell receptor beta chain was recorded in a study of blood T cell repertoires in COVID-19. Overall study: The study drew acute and convalescent COVID-19 samples from the United States, Italy and Spain.

The CDR3 covers 15 residues. Germline loops: CDR1 GTSNPN, CDR2 SVGIG (reference sequence). V lost 0 bases to trimming and J lost 10 bases, with 16 bases between them. Authors' methods: Amplified reference gene primers provided the basis for estimating nucleated cell counts. Libraries were prepared by immunoSEQ multiplex PCR; TCRdb keeps only in-frame clonotypes and omits some of them. Clone size and V and J calls were adopted from that table, with D and trimming inferred from the DNA. Here the sample spans approximately 190,000 clones, over 80% being singletons. The specimen was peripheral blood. This sequence joins TRBV30 and TRBJ1-6, with a possible D match to TRBD1 (6 bases). The receptor was isolated from a woman aged 40 to 50 with acute or convalescent COVID-19. The CDR3 DNA is TGTGCCTGGAGTGTACGGGGGGACACTTCGTCACCCCTCCACTTT. Amino acids: CAWSVRGDTSSPLHF.